This is a list of T cell receptor beta chains from one sample in a study of lymphopenia after photon versus proton radiotherapy. TCRdb's table, derived via immunoSEQ multiplex PCR, lists solely in-frame clones and lacks some. This sample has 15,000 to 20,000 clones, with around 80% found just once. The sample here was peripheral blood, taken from a patient treated with proton-based radiotherapy. These receptors were obtained from a man between 65 and 85 years old with pancreatic cancer. Each CDR3 is given with its conserved first and last residue. The D gene is left open where the match is weak. The size entry is marked missing in some rows and otherwise reads once, few, many or a size class.

d_call: .
clone_size: .
v_call: TRBV19
j_call: TRBJ1-5
cdr3_nt: TGTGCCAGTAGTATGGGGGGAGGGGCTCAGCCCCAGCATTTT
cdr3_aa: CASSMGGGAQPQHF

d_call: TRBD1
clone_size: .
v_call: TRBV4-1
j_call: TRBJ2-5
cdr3_nt: TGCGCCAGCAGCCAAGGGACAGGAAAAGAGACCCAGTACTTC
cdr3_aa: CASSQGTGKETQYF

d_call: .
clone_size: .
v_call: TRBV5-4
j_call: TRBJ1-4
cdr3_nt: TGTGCCAGCAGCTTGGATCAGGGCAGGGAAAAACTGTTTTTT
cdr3_aa: CASSLDQGREKLFF

d_call: TRBD1
clone_size: few
v_call: TRBV6-5
j_call: TRBJ1-2
cdr3_nt: TGTGCCAGCAGCCCAGGGGGCTATGGCTACACCTTC
cdr3_aa: CASSPGGYGYTF

d_call: .
clone_size: .
v_call: TRBV5-6
j_call: TRBJ2-1
cdr3_nt: TGTGCCAGCAGGGGAGGACAGTCCTACAATGAGCAGTTCTTC
cdr3_aa: CASRGGQSYNEQFF

d_call: .
clone_size: .
v_call: TRBV29-1
j_call: TRBJ1-2
cdr3_nt: TGCAGCGTCAGGACAGCCGAACTCTATGGCTACACCTTC
cdr3_aa: CSVRTAELYGYTF

d_call: TRBD2
clone_size: .
v_call: TRBV7-3
j_call: TRBJ2-3
cdr3_nt: TGTGCCAGCAGCTTAATGGGACTAGTCACAGATACGCAGTATTTT
cdr3_aa: CASSLMGLVTDTQYF

d_call: .
clone_size: .
v_call: TRBV5-1
j_call: TRBJ1-1
cdr3_nt: TGCGCCAGCAGCACGGGGAGGGATACTGAAGCTTTCTTT
cdr3_aa: CASSTGRDTEAFF

d_call: .
clone_size: .
v_call: TRBV5-6
j_call: TRBJ1-3
cdr3_nt: TGTGCCAGCAGCTACTCAGGGAGCTCTGGAAACACCATATATTTT
cdr3_aa: CASSYSGSSGNTIYF

d_call: .
clone_size: large
v_call: TRBV6-5
j_call: TRBJ2-2
cdr3_nt: TGTGCCAGCAGTTACCGGCCAGGGCAATCGTCCGGGGAGCTGTTTTTT
cdr3_aa: CASSYRPGQSSGELFF

d_call: .
clone_size: few
v_call: TRBV11-2
j_call: TRBJ1-4
cdr3_nt: TGTGCCAGCAGCAGACGACGGAACACTAATGAAAAACTGTTTTTT
cdr3_aa: CASSRRRNTNEKLFF

d_call: .
clone_size: .
v_call: TRBV11-3
j_call: TRBJ1-1
cdr3_nt: TGTGCCAGCAGTCTCACGGGACTCTTGAACACTGAAGCTTTCTTT
cdr3_aa: CASSLTGLLNTEAFF

d_call: .
clone_size: few
v_call: TRBV6-4
j_call: TRBJ2-4
cdr3_nt: TGTGCCAGCAGTGACGGGCCCCAGGGAATTCAGTACTTC
cdr3_aa: CASSDGPQGIQYF

d_call: .
clone_size: .
v_call: TRBV11-2
j_call: TRBJ2-1
cdr3_nt: TGTGCCAGCAGCTTAGTAGACAGCCTAAGCTCCTACAATGAGCAGTTCTTC
cdr3_aa: CASSLVDSLSSYNEQFF

d_call: TRBD1
clone_size: .
v_call: TRBV19
j_call: TRBJ2-7
cdr3_nt: TGTGCCAGTAGTACCCGGGACAGGGGCCTTTACGAGCAGTACTTC
cdr3_aa: CASSTRDRGLYEQYF

d_call: TRBD1
clone_size: .
v_call: TRBV5-1
j_call: TRBJ2-7
cdr3_nt: TGCGCCAGCAGCTACCTAGGACAGGGTCGAGGGGGGGAGCAGTACTTC
cdr3_aa: CASSYLGQGRGGEQYF

d_call: TRBD1
clone_size: few
v_call: TRBV6-6
j_call: TRBJ2-3
cdr3_nt: TGTGCCAGCACCAGGACAGGGGTTATCACAGATACGCAGTATTTT
cdr3_aa: CASTRTGVITDTQYF

d_call: .
clone_size: .
v_call: TRBV11-3
j_call: TRBJ1-1
cdr3_nt: TGTGCCAGCAGCTCCCGGGGGGATTCAGCCTTTGACACTGAAGCTTTCTTT
cdr3_aa: CASSSRGDSAFDTEAFF

d_call: .
clone_size: .
v_call: TRBV2
j_call: TRBJ1-2
cdr3_nt: TGTGCCAGCAGTGATGGTCAGAACTATGGCTACACCTTC
cdr3_aa: CASSDGQNYGYTF

d_call: .
clone_size: .
v_call: TRBV6-5
j_call: TRBJ2-2
cdr3_nt: TGTGCCAGCAGGAGAGAGAACACCGGGGAGCTGTTTTTT
cdr3_aa: CASRRENTGELFF

d_call: .
clone_size: .
v_call: TRBV11-1
j_call: TRBJ2-1
cdr3_nt: TGTGCCAGCAGCGACGGGGGCACGCTAAATGAGCAGTTCTTC
cdr3_aa: CASSDGGTLNEQFF

d_call: TRBD1
clone_size: few
v_call: TRBV5-5
j_call: TRBJ2-6
cdr3_nt: TGTGCCAGCAGCCCTGACAGGGCGCTGGCTGGGGCCAACGTCCTGACTTTC
cdr3_aa: CASSPDRALAGANVLTF

d_call: .
clone_size: .
v_call: TRBV18
j_call: TRBJ2-5
cdr3_nt: TGTGCCAGCTCACCAAACCTCGAAGAGACCCAGTACTTC
cdr3_aa: CASSPNLEETQYF

d_call: .
clone_size: .
v_call: TRBV6-6
j_call: TRBJ1-1
cdr3_nt: TGTGCCAGCAGTTACGAAGGGGGGACTGAAGCTTTCTTT
cdr3_aa: CASSYEGGTEAFF

d_call: TRBD2
clone_size: .
v_call: TRBV4-2
j_call: TRBJ2-1
cdr3_nt: TGTGCCAGCAGCCAAGATACGCGGGGGGCCCGGCGAGAGCAGTTCTTC
cdr3_aa: CASSQDTRGARREQFF

d_call: .
clone_size: .
v_call: TRBV29-1
j_call: TRBJ2-7
cdr3_nt: TGCAGCTTCTCCCCCTGGGGCTCCTACGAGCAGTACTTC
cdr3_aa: CSFSPWGSYEQYF

d_call: TRBD1
clone_size: .
v_call: TRBV19
j_call: TRBJ1-2
cdr3_nt: TGTGCCAGTAGTCCAACGGGACAGGGGGTCTATGGCTACACCTTC
cdr3_aa: CASSPTGQGVYGYTF

d_call: .
clone_size: .
v_call: TRBV6-5
j_call: TRBJ1-2
cdr3_nt: TGTGCCAGCAGGGCCCTAGAGTATGGCTACACCTTC
cdr3_aa: CASRALEYGYTF

d_call: TRBD1
clone_size: .
v_call: TRBV6-5
j_call: TRBJ1-2
cdr3_nt: TGTGCCAGCAGTCGGACAGGGCTTGATGGCTACACCTTC
cdr3_aa: CASSRTGLDGYTF

d_call: .
clone_size: .
v_call: TRBV5-8
j_call: TRBJ2-4
cdr3_nt: TGTGCCAGCAGCTTGCGGCGGGGGCCATTATCGAAAAACATTCAGTACTTC
cdr3_aa: CASSLRRGPLSKNIQYF

d_call: .
clone_size: .
v_call: TRBV19
j_call: TRBJ1-5
cdr3_nt: TGTGCCAGTAGCCTAGACTATAGCAATCAGCCCCAGCATTTT
cdr3_aa: CASSLDYSNQPQHF

d_call: .
clone_size: .
v_call: TRBV6-1
j_call: TRBJ1-2
cdr3_nt: TGTGCCAGCACAGAGGGTGGGGGTTACTATGGCTACACCTTC
cdr3_aa: CASTEGGGYYGYTF

d_call: .
clone_size: .
v_call: TRBV6-5
j_call: TRBJ1-5
cdr3_nt: TGTGCCAGCTGGGATCTGACCGGGATACCCCAGCATTTT
cdr3_aa: CASWDLTGIPQHF

d_call: TRBD1
clone_size: once
v_call: TRBV5-1
j_call: TRBJ1-2
cdr3_nt: TGCGCCAGCAGCTTGAACAGGGGCAGTGATGGCTACACCTTC
cdr3_aa: CASSLNRGSDGYTF

d_call: .
clone_size: .
v_call: TRBV28
j_call: TRBJ1-1
cdr3_nt: TGTGCCAGTGGGGCTCCCAACACTGAAGCTTTCTTT
cdr3_aa: CASGAPNTEAFF

d_call: .
clone_size: once
v_call: TRBV6-1
j_call: TRBJ1-2
cdr3_nt: TGTGCCAGCAGTGAGGGACACCTCTATGGCTACACCTTC
cdr3_aa: CASSEGHLYGYTF

d_call: TRBD1
clone_size: .
v_call: TRBV4-1
j_call: TRBJ1-4
cdr3_nt: TGCGCCAGCAGCCACTACAGGGGGGATGAAAAACTGTTTTTT
cdr3_aa: CASSHYRGDEKLFF

d_call: .
clone_size: .
v_call: TRBV7-2
j_call: TRBJ1-2
cdr3_nt: TGTGCCAGCAGCTTCCAGACTCAGAACTATGGCTACACCTTC
cdr3_aa: CASSFQTQNYGYTF

d_call: TRBD2
clone_size: once
v_call: TRBV6-7
j_call: TRBJ2-1
cdr3_nt: TGTGCCAGCAGTTACTCTATGGGGGGGGACGCTACCAAAAACTACAATGAGCAGTTCTTC
cdr3_aa: CASSYSMGGDATKNYNEQFF

d_call: .
clone_size: .
v_call: TRBV19
j_call: TRBJ1-1
cdr3_nt: TGTGCCAGTAGAACCGACTACACTGAAGCTTTCTTT
cdr3_aa: CASRTDYTEAFF

d_call: .
clone_size: .
v_call: TRBV6-5
j_call: TRBJ1-2
cdr3_nt: TGTGCCAGCAGTGAAGCCGGACACAGCTTC
cdr3_aa: CASSEAGHSF

d_call: .
clone_size: .
v_call: TRBV7-3
j_call: TRBJ2-7
cdr3_nt: TGTGCCAGCAGCTTAGAGGGGTGGGGCGAGCAGTACTTC
cdr3_aa: CASSLEGWGEQYF

d_call: TRBD2
clone_size: .
v_call: TRBV7-9
j_call: TRBJ2-1
cdr3_nt: TGTGCCAGCAGCCTCAGCGGGAGAAGCTCCTACAATGAGCAGTTCTTC
cdr3_aa: CASSLSGRSSYNEQFF

d_call: .
clone_size: .
v_call: TRBV19
j_call: TRBJ1-1
cdr3_nt: TGTGCCAGTAGTATAAATTGGGCCGAGAACACTGAAGCTTTCTTT
cdr3_aa: CASSINWAENTEAFF

d_call: .
clone_size: .
v_call: TRBV14
j_call: TRBJ2-7
cdr3_nt: TGTGCCAGCAGCCATTCAAGCTGGACAGCGCTCGCCCCTTTCGCGTTC
cdr3_aa: CASSHSSWTALAPFAF

d_call: TRBD1
clone_size: .
v_call: TRBV7-3
j_call: TRBJ1-3
cdr3_nt: TGTGCCAGCAGACCCAGGACAGGGGGAAACACCATATATTTT
cdr3_aa: CASRPRTGGNTIYF

d_call: TRBD1
clone_size: .
v_call: TRBV4-1
j_call: TRBJ2-7
cdr3_nt: TGCGCCAGCAGCAAACCCGGGACAGGGAGCTCCTACGAGCAGTACTTC
cdr3_aa: CASSKPGTGSSYEQYF

d_call: .
clone_size: .
v_call: TRBV10-3
j_call: TRBJ1-2
cdr3_nt: TGTGCCATCAGTGAGTCACGGGGCCTGGATAACTATGGCTACACCTTC
cdr3_aa: CAISESRGLDNYGYTF

d_call: .
clone_size: .
v_call: TRBV13
j_call: TRBJ2-2
cdr3_nt: TGTGCCAGCAGCTTATTACAGGGAATTGGGACCGGGGAGCTGTTTTTT
cdr3_aa: CASSLLQGIGTGELFF

d_call: .
clone_size: .
v_call: TRBV5-1
j_call: TRBJ2-7
cdr3_nt: TGCGCCAGCAGCCCCCGGGACATCCCCTACGAGCAGTACTTC
cdr3_aa: CASSPRDIPYEQYF